The sequence of this T cell receptor beta chain was determined in a study of T cell repertoires in cytomegalovirus infection. About the study: Indications of both CMV infection and matching HLA type were provided by public TCR beta signatures.

Study-level results: There were HLA-C-restricted CMV-specific TCR beta clonotypes dominating the ex vivo response. Individuals carrying CMV plus the relevant HLA were identified by cumulative frequency of public TCR beta families.

The CDR3 spans 15 residues. Trimming pared 7 bases from V and 2 bases from J, leaving 16 bases between. From germline, CDR1 is MDHEN and CDR2 SYDVKM. This clonotype was recorded a few times. The antigen is not known. TCRdb analysed the reads with MiXCR anew, one entry per CDR3 protein. The data show fewer than 700,000 distinct CDR3 sequences, with 20% to 30% seen just once and roughly 8% held by the top ten. This receptor was identified in a human donor in good health (CMV status not recorded). Some clones in this sample may be carry-over from other donors' samples. Sequenced input: CD8+ T cells from PBMCs. This sequence joins TRBV28 and TRBJ2-3, with D tentatively TRBD1 (6 bases). CDR3 loop: CASNDQGSPTDTQYF. The CDR3 bases are TGTGCCAGCAATGATCAGGGGTCCCCCACAGATACGCAGTATTTT.